This T cell receptor (beta chain) emerged from a study of blood T cell repertoires in COVID-19. Study at large: T cells, B-cell-depleted T cells, or PBMCs supplied cDNA or gDNA.

The CDR3 extends over 18 amino acids. V trimming: 3 bases; J trimming: 4 bases; junction bases outside the gene matches: 14. Germline values: CDR1 SEHNR, CDR2 FQNEAQ (reference sequence). TCRdb keeps only in-frame clones here, not all; method: immunoSEQ multiplex PCR. The sample holds about 120,000 clones, roughly three quarters seen once. This rearrangement joins TRBV7-9 to TRBJ2-2; the match to TRBD1 covers 7 bases. The sequence derives from a man aged 35-49 years with active or convalescent COVID-19. Sequencing was performed on peripheral blood. CDR3 sequence (DNA): TGTGCCAGCAGCTTGACAGGGTATGGGTTTCGGATCACCGGGGAGCTGTTTTTT. The encoded protein is CASSLTGYGFRITGELFF.